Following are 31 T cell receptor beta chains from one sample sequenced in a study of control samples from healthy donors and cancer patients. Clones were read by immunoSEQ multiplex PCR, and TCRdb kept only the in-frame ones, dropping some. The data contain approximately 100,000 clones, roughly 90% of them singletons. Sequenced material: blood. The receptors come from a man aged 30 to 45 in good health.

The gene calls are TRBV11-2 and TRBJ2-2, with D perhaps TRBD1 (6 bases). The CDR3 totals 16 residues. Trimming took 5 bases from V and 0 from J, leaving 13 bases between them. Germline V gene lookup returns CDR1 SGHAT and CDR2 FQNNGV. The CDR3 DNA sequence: TGTGCCAGCAGCACCGTGTGGGGGCCGAACACCGGGGAGCTGTTTTTT. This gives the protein CASSTVWGPNTGELFF.

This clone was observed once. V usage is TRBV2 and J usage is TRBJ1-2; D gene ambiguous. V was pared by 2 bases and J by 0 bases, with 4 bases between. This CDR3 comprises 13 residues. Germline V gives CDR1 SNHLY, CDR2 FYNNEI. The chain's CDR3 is CASSERTNYGYTF. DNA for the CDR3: TGTGCCAGCAGTGAACGGACTAACTATGGCTACACCTTC.

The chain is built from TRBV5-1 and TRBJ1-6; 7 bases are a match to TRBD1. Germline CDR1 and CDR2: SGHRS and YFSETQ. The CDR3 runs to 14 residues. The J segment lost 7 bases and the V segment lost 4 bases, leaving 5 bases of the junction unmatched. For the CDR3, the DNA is TGCGCCAGCAGCATCGAGGGACAGAATTCACCCCTCCACTTT. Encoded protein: CASSIEGQNSPLHF.

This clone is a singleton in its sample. The CDR3 region has the DNA TGCGCCAGCAGCTTGCCTAGCGGGGTCGAGCAGTTCTTC. The encoded protein is CASSLPSGVEQFF. The chain joins TRBV5-1 to TRBJ2-1; 9 bases are shared with TRBD2. With V trimmed by 1 base and J by 10 bases, 3 bases remained unmatched. The CDR3 has 13 residues. Germline V CDR1 and CDR2: SGHRS, YFSETQ.

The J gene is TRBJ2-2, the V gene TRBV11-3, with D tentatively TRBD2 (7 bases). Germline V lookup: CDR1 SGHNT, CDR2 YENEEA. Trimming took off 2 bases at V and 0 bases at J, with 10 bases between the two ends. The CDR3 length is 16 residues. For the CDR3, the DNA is TGTGCCAGCAGCTTATTCGGGGGGCCGAACACCGGGGAGCTGTTTTTT. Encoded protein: CASSLFGGPNTGELFF. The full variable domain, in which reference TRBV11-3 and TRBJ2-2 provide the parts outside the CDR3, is EAGVVQSPRYKIIEKKQPVAFWCNPISGHNTLYWYLQNLGQGPELLIRYENEEAVDDSQLPKDRFSAERLKGVDSTLKIQPAELGDSAVYLCASSLFGGPNTGELFFGEGSRLTVL.

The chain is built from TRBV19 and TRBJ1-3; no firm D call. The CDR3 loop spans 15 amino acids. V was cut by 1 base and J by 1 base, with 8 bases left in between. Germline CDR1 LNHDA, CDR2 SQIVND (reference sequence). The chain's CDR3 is CASSIVAGSGNTIYF. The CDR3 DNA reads TGTGCCAGTAGTATAGTGGCCGGGTCTGGAAACACCATATATTTT.

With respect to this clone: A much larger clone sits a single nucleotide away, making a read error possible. CDR3 amino acids: CASSLVPTEAFF. The CDR3 DNA is TGTGCCAGCAGCTTAGTGCCCACTGAAGCTTTCTTT. This sequence joins TRBV7-9 and TRBJ1-1; D not resolved. The germline V gene has CDR1 SEHNR and CDR2 FQNEAQ (reference sequence). The V gene lost 1 base and the J gene lost 4 bases, with 4 bases spanning the gap. This CDR3 spans 12 amino acids.

CDR3 sequence (DNA): TGTGCCAGCAGTTACGGAGGTGGCTCCTACAATGAGCAGTTCTTC. Residues: CASSYGGGSYNEQFF. This sequence joins TRBV6-5 and TRBJ2-1; tentatively, D is TRBD2 (5 bases). Per germline, CDR1 MNHEY and CDR2 SVGAGI. Trimming took off 2 bases at V and 0 bases at J, with 8 bases between the two ends. CDR3 length: 15 residues.

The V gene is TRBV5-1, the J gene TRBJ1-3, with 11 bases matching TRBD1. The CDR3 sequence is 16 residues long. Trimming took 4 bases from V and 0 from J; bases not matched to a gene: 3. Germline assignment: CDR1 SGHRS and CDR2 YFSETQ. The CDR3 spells CASSGTGGGSGNTIYF. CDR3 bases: TGCGCCAGCAGCGGGACAGGGGGAGGCTCTGGAAACACCATATATTTT.

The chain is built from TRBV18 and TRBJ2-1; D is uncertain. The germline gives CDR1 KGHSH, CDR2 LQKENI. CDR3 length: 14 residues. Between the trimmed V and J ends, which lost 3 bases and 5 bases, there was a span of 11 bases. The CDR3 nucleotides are TGTGCCAGCTCACCCCTCGACATCGACAATGAGCAGTTCTTC. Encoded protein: CASSPLDIDNEQFF.

CDR3 nucleotides: TGTGCCAGCAGCCAAGGGGGGGGTTCTACTGAAGCTTTCTTT. Protein product: CASSQGGGSTEAFF. The gene calls are TRBV2 and TRBJ1-1, with a tentative D call TRBD1 (6 bases). CDR1 and CDR2 from the germline V gene are SNHLY and FYNNEI. The CDR3 runs 14 residues. The germline V and J ends were trimmed by 6 bases and 5 bases, with 16 bases remaining between them.

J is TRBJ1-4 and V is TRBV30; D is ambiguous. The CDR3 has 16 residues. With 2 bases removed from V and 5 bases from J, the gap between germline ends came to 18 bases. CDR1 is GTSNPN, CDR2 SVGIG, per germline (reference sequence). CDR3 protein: CAWSILGGVGNEKLFF. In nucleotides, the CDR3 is TGTGCCTGGAGTATACTTGGTGGGGTGGGGAATGAAAAACTGTTTTTT.

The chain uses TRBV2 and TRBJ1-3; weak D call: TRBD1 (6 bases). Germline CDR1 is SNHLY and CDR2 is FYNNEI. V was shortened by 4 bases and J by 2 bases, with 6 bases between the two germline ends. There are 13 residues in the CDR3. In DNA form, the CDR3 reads TGTGCCAGCAGTGGGGGGCCTGGAAACACCATATATTTT. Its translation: CASSGGPGNTIYF. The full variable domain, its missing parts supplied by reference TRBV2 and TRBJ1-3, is EPEVTQTPSHQVTQMGQEVILRCVPISNHLYFYWYRQILGQKVEFLVSFYNNEISEKSEIFDDQFSVERPDGSNFTLKIRSTKLEDSAMYFCASSGGPGNTIYFGEGSWLTVV.

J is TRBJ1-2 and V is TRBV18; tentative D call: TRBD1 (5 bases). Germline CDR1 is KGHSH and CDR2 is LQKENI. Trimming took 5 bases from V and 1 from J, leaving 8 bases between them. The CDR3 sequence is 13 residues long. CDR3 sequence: CASSSQGNYGYTF. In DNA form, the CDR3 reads TGTGCCAGCTCAAGCCAGGGTAACTATGGCTACACCTTC.

CDR3 sequence: CASSETGGRYNEQFF. The CDR3 DNA is TGTGCCAGCAGCGAGACGGGGGGGCGTTACAATGAGCAGTTCTTC. The chain has TRBV9 and TRBJ2-1, with 8 bases that match TRBD2. The CDR3 totals 15 residues. Looked up from germline, CDR1 is SGDLS and CDR2 is YYNGEE. V lost 3 bases and J lost 4; bases outside the gene matches: 6.

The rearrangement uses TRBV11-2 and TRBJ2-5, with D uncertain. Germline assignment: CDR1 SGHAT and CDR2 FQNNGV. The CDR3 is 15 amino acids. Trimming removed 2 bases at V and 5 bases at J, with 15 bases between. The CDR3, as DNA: TGTGCCAGCAGCTTATACCTGGCCTCGCGGGAGACCCAGTACTTC. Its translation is CASSLYLASRETQYF.

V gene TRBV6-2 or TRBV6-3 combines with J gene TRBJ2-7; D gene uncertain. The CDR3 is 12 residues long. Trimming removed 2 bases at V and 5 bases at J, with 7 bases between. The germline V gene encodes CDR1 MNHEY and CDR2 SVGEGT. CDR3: CASSYPHDEQYF. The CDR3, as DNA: TGTGCCAGCAGTTACCCCCACGACGAGCAGTACTTC.

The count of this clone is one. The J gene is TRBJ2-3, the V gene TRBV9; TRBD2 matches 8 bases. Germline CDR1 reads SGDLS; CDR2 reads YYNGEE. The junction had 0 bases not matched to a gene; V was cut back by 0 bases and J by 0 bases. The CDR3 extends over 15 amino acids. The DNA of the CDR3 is TGTGCCAGCAGCGTAGCGGGAGGGAGCACAGATACGCAGTATTTT. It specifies CASSVAGGSTDTQYF.

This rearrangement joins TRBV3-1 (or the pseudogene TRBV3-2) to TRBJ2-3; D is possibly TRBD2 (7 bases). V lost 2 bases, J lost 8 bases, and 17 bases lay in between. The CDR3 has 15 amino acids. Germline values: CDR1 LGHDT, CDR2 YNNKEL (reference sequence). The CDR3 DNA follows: TGTGCCAGCAGCCAAAGGGGGGGGGCCGTGGGTACGCAGTATTTT. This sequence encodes CASSQRGGAVGTQYF.

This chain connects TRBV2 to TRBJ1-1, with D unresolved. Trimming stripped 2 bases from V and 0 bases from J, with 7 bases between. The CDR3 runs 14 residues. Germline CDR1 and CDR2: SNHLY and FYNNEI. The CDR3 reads CASSESLVNTEAFF. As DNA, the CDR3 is TGTGCCAGCAGTGAAAGCCTGGTGAACACTGAAGCTTTCTTT. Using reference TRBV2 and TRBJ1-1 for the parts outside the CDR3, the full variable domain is EPEVTQTPSHQVTQMGQEVILRCVPISNHLYFYWYRQILGQKVEFLVSFYNNEISEKSEIFDDQFSVERPDGSNFTLKIRSTKLEDSAMYFCASSESLVNTEAFFGQGTRLTVV.

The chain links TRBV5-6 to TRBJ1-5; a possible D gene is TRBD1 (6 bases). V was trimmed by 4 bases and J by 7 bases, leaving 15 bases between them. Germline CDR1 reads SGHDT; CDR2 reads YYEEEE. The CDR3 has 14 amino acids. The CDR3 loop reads CASSPDGGAQPQHF. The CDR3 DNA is TGTGCCAGCAGCCCGGATGGGGGGGCCCAGCCCCAGCATTTT.

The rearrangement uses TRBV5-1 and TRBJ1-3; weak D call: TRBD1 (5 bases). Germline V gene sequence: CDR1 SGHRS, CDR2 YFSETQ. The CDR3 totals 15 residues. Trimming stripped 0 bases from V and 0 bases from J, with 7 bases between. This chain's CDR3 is CASSLAGGSGNTIYF. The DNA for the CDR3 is TGCGCCAGCAGCTTGGCGGGGGGCTCTGGAAACACCATATATTTT. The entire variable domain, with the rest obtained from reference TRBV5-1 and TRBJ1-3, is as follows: KAGVTQTPRYLIKTRGQQVTLSCSPISGHRSVSWYQQTPGQGLQFLFEYFSETQRNKGNFPGRFSGRQFSNSRSEMNVSTLELGDSALYLCASSLAGGSGNTIYFGEGSWLTVV.

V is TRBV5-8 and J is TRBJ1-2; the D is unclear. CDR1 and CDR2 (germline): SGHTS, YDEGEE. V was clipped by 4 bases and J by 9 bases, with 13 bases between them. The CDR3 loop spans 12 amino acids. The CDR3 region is CASSPGVGSYTF. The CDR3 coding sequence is TGTGCCAGCAGCCCCGGCGTCGGAAGCTACACCTTC.

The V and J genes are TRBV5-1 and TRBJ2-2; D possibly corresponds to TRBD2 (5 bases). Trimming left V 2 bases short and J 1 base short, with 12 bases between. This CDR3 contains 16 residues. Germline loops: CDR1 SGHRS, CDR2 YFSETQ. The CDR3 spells CASSFEGGMNTGELFF. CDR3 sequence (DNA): TGCGCCAGCAGCTTCGAGGGCGGAATGAACACCGGGGAGCTGTTTTTT. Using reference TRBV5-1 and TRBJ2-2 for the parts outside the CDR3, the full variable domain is KAGVTQTPRYLIKTRGQQVTLSCSPISGHRSVSWYQQTPGQGLQFLFEYFSETQRNKGNFPGRFSGRQFSNSRSEMNVSTLELGDSALYLCASSFEGGMNTGELFFGEGSRLTVL.

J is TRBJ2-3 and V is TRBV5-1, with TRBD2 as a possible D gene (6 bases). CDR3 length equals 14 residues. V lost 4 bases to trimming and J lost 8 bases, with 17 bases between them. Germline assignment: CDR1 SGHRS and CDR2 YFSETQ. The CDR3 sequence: CASSPNAGPGTQYF. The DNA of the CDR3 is TGCGCCAGCAGCCCCAACGCGGGGCCAGGTACGCAGTATTTT. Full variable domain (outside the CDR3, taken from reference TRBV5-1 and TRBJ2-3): KAGVTQTPRYLIKTRGQQVTLSCSPISGHRSVSWYQQTPGQGLQFLFEYFSETQRNKGNFPGRFSGRQFSNSRSEMNVSTLELGDSALYLCASSPNAGPGTQYFGPGTRLTVL.

CDR3: CASSLGQGGPHQPQHF. DNA for the CDR3: TGTGCCAGCAGCCTGGGACAGGGTGGCCCTCATCAGCCCCAGCATTTT. The V call is TRBV5-8, the J call TRBJ1-5, with 9 bases lining up with TRBD1. Per the germline V gene, CDR1 is SGHTS and CDR2 is YDEGEE. The trim removed 4 bases at V and 5 bases at J, leaving 10 bases unmatched. The CDR3 covers 16 residues.

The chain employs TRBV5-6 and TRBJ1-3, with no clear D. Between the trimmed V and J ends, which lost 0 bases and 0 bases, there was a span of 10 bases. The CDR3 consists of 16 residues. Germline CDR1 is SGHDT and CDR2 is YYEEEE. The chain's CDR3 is CASSLGAASSGNTIYF. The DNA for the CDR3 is TGTGCCAGCAGCTTGGGGGCGGCCTCCTCTGGAAACACCATATATTTT.

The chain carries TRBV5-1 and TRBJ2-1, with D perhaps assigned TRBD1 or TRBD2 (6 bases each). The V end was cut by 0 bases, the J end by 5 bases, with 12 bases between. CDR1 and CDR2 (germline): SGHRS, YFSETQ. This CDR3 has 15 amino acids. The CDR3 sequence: CASSLGGGGNNEQFF. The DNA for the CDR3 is TGCGCCAGCAGCTTGGGAGGGGGAGGAAACAATGAGCAGTTCTTC.

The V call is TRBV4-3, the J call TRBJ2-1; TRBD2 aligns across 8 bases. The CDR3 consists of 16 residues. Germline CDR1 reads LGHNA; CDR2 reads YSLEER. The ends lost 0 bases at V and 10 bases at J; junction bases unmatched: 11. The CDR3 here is CASSQDLGTRASEQFF. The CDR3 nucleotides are TGCGCCAGCAGCCAAGATCTGGGGACTAGGGCTTCCGAGCAGTTCTTC.

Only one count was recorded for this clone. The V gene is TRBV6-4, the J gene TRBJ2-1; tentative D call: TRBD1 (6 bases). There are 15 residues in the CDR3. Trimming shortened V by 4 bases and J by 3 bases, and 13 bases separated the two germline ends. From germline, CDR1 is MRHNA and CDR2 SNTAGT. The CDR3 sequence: CASSVEKGVYNEQFF. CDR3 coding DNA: TGTGCCAGCAGTGTGGAAAAGGGGGTCTACAATGAGCAGTTCTTC.

CDR3 sequence reads: CASSFAVGTEAFF. CDR3 coding DNA: TGTGCCAGCAGCTTTGCAGTGGGTACTGAAGCTTTCTTT. The chain joins TRBV11-1 to TRBJ1-1; D gene unclear. Trimming stripped 3 bases from V and 5 bases from J, with 10 bases between. CDR3 length: 13 residues. Germline V gene data show CDR1 as SGHAT and CDR2 as FQDESV (reference sequence). Looking up the rest from reference TRBV11-1 and TRBJ1-1 gives the full variable domain: EAEVAQSPRYKITEKSQAVAFWCDPISGHATLYWYRQILGQGPELLVQFQDESVVDDSQLPKDRFSAERLKGVDSTLKIQPAELGDSAMYLCASSFAVGTEAFFGQGTRLTVV.